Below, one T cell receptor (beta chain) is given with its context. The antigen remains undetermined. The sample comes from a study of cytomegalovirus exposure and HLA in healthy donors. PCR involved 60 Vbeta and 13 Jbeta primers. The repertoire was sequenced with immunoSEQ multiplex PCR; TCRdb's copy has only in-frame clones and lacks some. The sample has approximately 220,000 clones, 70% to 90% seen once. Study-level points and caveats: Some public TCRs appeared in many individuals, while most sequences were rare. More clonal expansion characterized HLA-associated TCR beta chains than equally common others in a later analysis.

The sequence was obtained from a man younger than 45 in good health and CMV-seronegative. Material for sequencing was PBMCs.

Written as DNA, the CDR3 is TGTGCCAGCAGCCGTGGACAGGGAGTTATGGAGCAGTACTTC. It codes for CASSRGQGVMEQYF. The chain employs TRBV5-6 and TRBJ2-7; the match to TRBD1 covers 8 bases. Trimming took 4 bases from V and 7 from J; bases not matched to a gene: 10. The CDR3 runs 14 residues. Germline V lookup: CDR1 SGHDT, CDR2 YYEEEE. The entire variable domain, with the rest obtained from reference TRBV5-6 and TRBJ2-7, is as follows: DAGVTQSPTHLIKTRGQQVTLRCSPKSGHDTVSWYQQALGQGPQFIFQYYEEEERQRGNFPDRFSGHQFPNYSSELNVNALLLGDSALYLCASSRGQGVMEQYFGPGTRLTVT.